The 27 T cell receptor beta chains presented below share a single source sample, sequenced in a study of blood T cells in healthy people across ages. Alongside a J-beta primer mix, a sample-barcoded 5' primer served in a second PCR lasting roughly 7 to 11 cycles. TCRdb analysed the 5' RACE reads with MiXCR anew, one entry per CDR3 protein. The table shows around 1,000,000 distinct CDR3 sequences, with less than 25% occurring only once. These data were also reused for a study on T cells of mothers and their children.

The sequencing input was blood. These receptors were collected from a girl aged 2 to 9 in good health.

The chain joins TRBV20-1 to TRBJ2-3; D possibly matches TRBD1 or TRBD2 (6 bases each). The CDR3 totals 14 residues. Per germline, CDR1 DFQATT and CDR2 SNEGSKA (reference sequence). Trimming shortened V by 3 bases and J by 0 bases, and 10 bases separated the two germline ends. The CDR3 region has the DNA TGCAGTGCTAGGGAGGGGGTGAGCACAGATACGCAGTATTTT. The encoded protein is CSAREGVSTDTQYF.

This clonotype came up a few times. This chain links TRBV15 with TRBJ1-3; no clear D gene. The CDR3 loop spans 15 amino acids. Trimming removed 3 bases from V and 1 base from J, with 10 bases in between. In germline, CDR1 is LNHNV, CDR2 YYDKDF (reference sequence). CDR3 nucleotides: TGTGCCACCAGCAGGTCCCCCGGTTCTGGAAACACCATATATTTT. As protein: CATSRSPGSGNTIYF. Looking up the rest from reference TRBV15 and TRBJ1-3 gives the full variable domain: DAMVIQNPRYQVTQFGKPVTLSCSQTLNHNVMYWYQQKSSQAPKLLFHYYDKDFNNEADTPDNFQSRRPNTSFCFLDIRSPGLGDTAMYLCATSRSPGSGNTIYFGEGSWLTVV.

This clonotype has just a few counts. The rearrangement joins TRBV3-1 to TRBJ2-7; D possibly corresponds to TRBD1 (6 bases). Germline lookup yields CDR1 LGHDT and CDR2 YNNKEL (reference sequence). There are 14 residues in the CDR3. V dropped 5 bases and J dropped 6 bases, with 17 bases sitting between them. CDR3 sequence reads: CASSGTGSNGEQYF. The CDR3 bases are TGTGCCAGCAGCGGTACAGGGTCAAATGGCGAGCAGTACTTC.

CDR3 in DNA: TGTGCCAGCAGCCAAGCGGGCTCTGGGGCCAACGTCCTGACTTTC. Translating gives CASSQAGSGANVLTF. The chain joins TRBV4-2 to TRBJ2-6; D remains ambiguous. V gave up 1 base and J gave up 0 bases, with 4 bases separating them. Germline CDR1 LGHNA, CDR2 YNFKEQ. This CDR3 contains 15 residues.

This clonotype was counted a few times. The V and J genes are TRBV27 and TRBJ2-7; tentatively, D is TRBD1 (5 bases). V lost 2 bases and J lost 6, with 14 bases in between. Germline V gene data show CDR1 as MNHEY and CDR2 as SMNVEV (reference sequence). CDR3 length equals 14 residues. This CDR3 reads CASSLIQGFGEQYF. The CDR3 region has the DNA TGTGCCAGCAGTTTAATCCAGGGCTTCGGCGAGCAGTACTTC.

This clonotype showed up just a few times. The genes are TRBV12-3 or TRBV12-4 and TRBJ2-2; D gene uncertain. V dropped 6 bases and J dropped 6 bases, with 17 bases sitting between them. This CDR3 is built from 15 residues. The CDR3 coding sequence is TGTGCCAGCAGGTTCTTTTTAGTGGGGTCCGGGGAGCTGTTTTTT. Translating gives CASRFFLVGSGELFF.

The genes are TRBV6-4 and TRBJ2-7; D remains unclear. The CDR3 sequence is 16 residues long. V was cut by 4 bases and J by 0 bases, with 16 bases left in between. CDR1 and CDR2 from the germline V gene are MRHNA and SNTAGT. CDR3 bases: TGTGCCAGCAGTGTAGCCATAGACTCGATCTCCTACGAGCAGTACTTC. Translating gives CASSVAIDSISYEQYF.

The chain recombines TRBV5-6 with TRBJ2-3; D is uncertain. Trimming left V 0 bases short and J 8 bases short, with 10 bases between. Looked up from germline, CDR1 is SGHDT and CDR2 is YYEEEE. This CDR3 spans 13 amino acids. In DNA form, the CDR3 reads TGTGCCAGCAGCTTGGCGATAGGTGGTACGCAGTATTTT. This gives the protein CASSLAIGGTQYF.

This clonotype was counted only a few times. The rearrangement joins TRBV3-1 to TRBJ2-2; D is uncertain. The CDR3 spans 14 residues. V was cut by 4 bases and J by 5 bases, with 11 bases left in between. Per the germline V gene, CDR1 is LGHDT and CDR2 is YNNKEL (reference sequence). The CDR3 here is CASSLTFKTGELFF. CDR3 nucleotide sequence: TGTGCCAGCAGCCTCACGTTCAAAACCGGGGAGCTGTTTTTT.

This clonotype was counted only a few times. The chain couples TRBV12-3 or TRBV12-4 to TRBJ2-6; no clear D. Trimming cost V 3 bases and J 1 base, with 7 bases left between them. This CDR3 has 15 residues. CDR3 sequence (DNA): TGTGCCAGCAGTTTTATTCCTTCTGGGGCCAACGTCCTGACTTTC. Protein: CASSFIPSGANVLTF.

CDR3 DNA: TGTGGGGTGACGAGCTCCTACAATGAGCAGTTCTTC. This sequence encodes CGVTSSYNEQFF. The V call is TRBV6-5, the J call TRBJ2-1; D not certain. The CDR3 has 12 amino acids. Germline V lookup: CDR1 MNHEY, CDR2 SVGAGI.

This clonotype was observed a few times. The V call is TRBV2, the J call TRBJ1-1, with D hard to call. CDR3 length: 13 amino acids. V was clipped by 1 base and J by 2 bases, with 5 bases between them. Germline V gene data show CDR1 as SNHLY and CDR2 as FYNNEI. CDR3 DNA sequence: TGTGCCAGCAGTGAAGACAGTAACACTGAAGCTTTCTTT. Amino acid sequence: CASSEDSNTEAFF.

This clonotype has only one observation. This chain uses TRBV7-9 with TRBJ2-5; D is possibly TRBD1 or TRBD2 (5 bases each). Germline V gene lookup returns CDR1 SEHNR and CDR2 FQNEAQ (reference sequence). V lost 1 base, J lost 7 bases, and 16 bases lay in between. This CDR3 has 15 amino acids. Written as DNA, the CDR3 is TGTGCCAGCAGCTTAGAGGGGACCGCGGAGATGACCCAGTACTTC. Protein product: CASSLEGTAEMTQYF.

This clonotype was counted only a few times. The CDR3 region is CASSHRGVAKNIQYF. CDR3 DNA: TGTGCCAGCAGCCACAGGGGCGTAGCCAAAAACATTCAGTACTTC. The V and J genes are TRBV28 and TRBJ2-4, with 7 bases that match TRBD1. V shed 6 bases and J 0 bases; nucleotides not matched to a gene: 5. The CDR3 contains 15 residues. Germline lookup yields CDR1 MDHEN and CDR2 SYDVKM.

This clonotype was observed once. V is TRBV11-2 and J is TRBJ2-5; TRBD2 matches at 9 bases. Trimming took 1 base from V and 5 from J; bases not matched to a gene: 8. The CDR3 covers 16 residues. Germline V gene data show CDR1 as SGHAT and CDR2 as FQNNGV. This CDR3 is CASSLASSGIGETQYF. Written as DNA, the CDR3 is TGTGCCAGCAGCTTAGCTTCTAGCGGGATAGGGGAGACCCAGTACTTC.

V and J are TRBV20-1 and TRBJ2-2; the D is unclear. This CDR3 is 14 amino acids long. Trimming removed 7 bases from V and 5 bases from J, with 17 bases in between. Germline V gives CDR1 DFQATT, CDR2 SNEGSKA (reference sequence). CDR3 in DNA: TGCAGTGTCCCGGGTGGGGAAGGGACCGGGGAGCTGTTTTTT. This codes for CSVPGGEGTGELFF.

This clonotype was counted once. The V and J genes are TRBV6-1 and TRBJ2-5; TRBD2 matches at 15 bases. Germline V gene data show CDR1 as MNHNS and CDR2 as SASEGT. This CDR3 has 17 residues. With V trimmed by 5 bases and J by 4 bases, 8 bases remained unmatched. The chain's CDR3 is CASSRTSGGVIPETQYF. CDR3 DNA sequence: TGTGCCAGCAGTCGGACTAGCGGGGGGGTAATCCCAGAGACCCAGTACTTC.

In DNA, the CDR3 is TGCGCCAGCACCCAGGGCCCATGGGTCTGGGACAGGCCTCGTAATACGCAGTATTTT. It encodes CASTQGPWVWDRPRNTQYF. The V and J genes are TRBV10-2 and TRBJ2-3; 8 nucleotides align to TRBD1. The CDR3 runs to 19 residues. V shed 7 bases, J shed 7 bases, and the junction held 25 bases outside the gene matches. Germline V gene data show CDR1 as WSHSY and CDR2 as SAAADI.

This clonotype was observed once. The rearrangement links TRBV5-1 to TRBJ2-3; D perhaps matches TRBD1 (5 bases). V was trimmed by 4 bases and J by 9 bases, leaving 12 bases between them. Germline CDR1 SGHRS, CDR2 YFSETQ. The CDR3 consists of 12 residues. CDR3 sequence (DNA): TGCGCCAGCAGCACTGACAGACAAACGCAGTATTTT. Translating it yields CASSTDRQTQYF.

There are a few counts of this clonotype. The CDR3 ends on some other residue instead of the conserved phenylalanine or tryptophan, so this is likely a read error. The chain employs TRBV7-9 and TRBJ2-5; 10 nucleotides align to TRBD2. There are 13 residues in the CDR3. The ends lost 5 bases at V and 5 bases at J; junction bases unmatched: 2. Germline lookup yields CDR1 SEHNR and CDR2 FQNEAQ (reference sequence). In DNA, the CDR3 is TGTGCCAGCAGCCCTAGCGGGAGTGAGACCCAGTACCTC. Protein product: CASSPSGSETQYL.

The chain has TRBV5-1 and TRBJ2-3; 7 nucleotides align to TRBD2. V lost 2 bases and J lost 2; bases outside the gene matches: 8. The CDR3 runs 16 residues. The germline gives CDR1 SGHRS, CDR2 YFSETQ. The CDR3 is CASSFGGGLYTDTQYF. CDR3 in DNA: TGCGCCAGCAGCTTCGGCGGGGGACTGTACACAGATACGCAGTATTTT.

CDR3 nucleotides: TGCAGCATCCTGCCGGCAGGGAGCCCCTACGAGCAGTACTTC. Protein sequence: CSILPAGSPYEQYF. The rearrangement links TRBV29-1 to TRBJ2-7; D possibly matches TRBD1 or TRBD2 (5 bases each). V was trimmed by 8 bases and J by 2 bases, leaving 19 bases between them. Germline V gives CDR1 SQVTM, CDR2 ANQGSEA. The CDR3 loop spans 14 amino acids.

The rearrangement uses TRBV15 and TRBJ2-1; a possible D gene is TRBD2 (6 bases). CDR1 and CDR2 (germline): LNHNV, YYDKDF (reference sequence). The V gene lost 1 base and the J gene lost 6 bases, with 13 bases spanning the gap. The CDR3 consists of 15 residues. The CDR3 coding sequence is TGTGCCACCAGCAGAGGAAGCGGGTCCCTCAATGAGCAGTTCTTC. Protein sequence: CATSRGSGSLNEQFF.

The sample holds a few counts of this clonotype. This chain connects TRBV20-1 to TRBJ2-3; 7 bases match TRBD2. V lost 6 bases, J lost 2 bases, and 8 bases stayed unmatched. Germline CDR1 reads DFQATT; CDR2 reads SNEGSKA (reference sequence). This CDR3 is 14 amino acids long. CDR3 residues: CSAREARFTDTQYF. CDR3 sequence (DNA): TGCAGTGCCCGGGAGGCCCGATTCACAGATACGCAGTATTTT.

The chain uses TRBV7-2 and TRBJ2-7; TRBD2 is a possible D gene (6 bases). This CDR3 is 14 amino acids long. The ends were cut back, 5 bases at V and 6 bases at J, with 17 bases in the middle. Germline V lookup: CDR1 SGHTA, CDR2 FQGNSA. This chain's CDR3 is CASSLSGRTSEQYF. The CDR3 coding sequence is TGTGCCAGCAGCCTCTCGGGGAGGACGTCCGAGCAGTACTTC.

The rearrangement uses TRBV7-2 and TRBJ2-1; unclear D gene. The CDR3 is 15 amino acids. CDR1 SGHTA and CDR2 FQGNSA come from the germline V gene. Trimming removed 3 bases at V and 2 bases at J, with 11 bases between. The DNA of the CDR3 is TGTGCCAGCAGCTTGTGGCAGGATCCCTACAATGAGCAGTTCTTC. Translating gives CASSLWQDPYNEQFF.

This clonotype has just a few counts. As the CDR3 is not closed by the conserved phenylalanine or tryptophan, this likely results from a read error. The limits of the CDR3 on the DNA are not certain, so only TCRdb's listed CDR3 is given. The V and J genes are TRBV21-1 and TRBJ2-5; the table calls TRBD2, which could not be checked here. TRBV21-1 is labeled a pseudogene. The CDR3 region is 18 residues in length, termini included. CDR3 amino acids: CASSKGESAGSNQKGQYI.